This TCR beta chain was documented in a study of shared clonotypes between healthy human individuals. About the study: CD4 naive cells filled three plates per donor, CD4 memory three, CD8 naive two and CD8 memory one. Whole-study findings and limits: Across a few donors, naive CD4 shared roughly 5%, naive CD8 more than 3%, memory CD4 about 2.4%, memory CD8 more than 0.35%.

Positively selected for CCR7, the CD45RO-negative cells used as naive CD8 cells excluded terminally differentiated effector memory CD45RA+ cells. Details on this clone: The antigen is not known.

DNA at around 200 ng, tens of thousands of T cell genomes, went into sorted-subset replicate PCRs. Sequencing was performed with immunoSEQ multiplex PCR; in TCRdb, only in-frame clones are kept and a portion is missing. The sample holds about 580,000 clones, more than 95% seen once. The CDR3 loop spans 15 amino acids. The specimen sequenced was naive CD8+ T cells sorted from blood. This clonotype originated in a man younger than 40 in good health. The V gene is TRBV21-1, the J gene TRBJ2-2. TRBV21-1 is recorded as a pseudogene. CDR3 coding DNA: TGTGCCAGCAGCAAAGAAGAAGGGACCACCGGGGAGCTGTTTTTT. Protein sequence: CASSKEEGTTGELFF.